Following are 10 T cell receptor beta chains from one sample sequenced in a study of CXCR3-negative and CXCR3-positive naive CD8 T cells. 5' RACE that incorporated UMI labels was used to prepare the TRB cDNA libraries. TCRdb reprocessed the 5' RACE reads and stores each CDR3 protein as one record, lacking DNA. This sample's table reports 56,000 or so distinct CDR3 sequences. Material for sequencing was memory CD8+ T cells from blood. The receptor source for this set is a human donor in good health. Some clones in this sample may be carry-over from other donors' samples.

The chain carries TRBV6-6 and TRBJ2-7. The CDR3 sequence is 12 residues long. CDR1 and CDR2 from the germline V gene are MNHNY and SVGAGI (reference sequence). The CDR3 region is CASSYLPYEQYF.

The gene calls are TRBV20-1 and TRBJ2-3. The CDR3 extends over 13 amino acids. Germline V gene lookup returns CDR1 DFQATT and CDR2 SNEGSKA (reference sequence). The CDR3 sequence is CSARLMGGDTQYF.

V and J are TRBV20-1 and TRBJ1-2. Germline CDR1 is DFQATT and CDR2 is SNEGSKA (reference sequence). This CDR3 region has 15 residues. The CDR3 loop is CSARGLAGINYGYTF.

The chain employs TRBV29-1 and TRBJ2-7; TCRdb selects TRBD1, and the lack of DNA leaves this call unchecked. CDR3 length: 14 amino acids. CDR1 is SQVTM and CDR2 is ANQGSEA in the germline V gene. The CDR3 sequence: CSVADRGPTYEQYF.

The rearrangement uses TRBV4-3 and TRBJ2-3. CDR1 and CDR2 (germline): LGHNA, YSLEER. The length of the CDR3 is 17 residues. The chain's CDR3 is CASSQDRNGGYTDTQYF.

The CDR3 sequence is CASSQALTAGGPGQETQYF. The chain uses TRBV4-3 and TRBJ2-5; lacking DNA, the TRBD2 call made by TCRdb goes unchecked. The CDR3 sequence is 19 residues long. Germline V gene lookup returns CDR1 LGHNA and CDR2 YSLEER.

The chain combines TRBV5-5 with TRBJ2-7. CDR3 size: 14 residues. Germline CDR1 reads SGHKS; CDR2 reads YYEKEE (reference sequence). The CDR3 loop reads CASSLWADSYEQYF. Together with reference TRBV5-5 and TRBJ2-7, the CDR3 gives the full variable domain: DAGVTQSPTHLIKTRGQQVTLRCSPISGHKSVSWYQQVLGQGPQFIFQYYEKEERGRGNFPDRFSARQFPNYSSELNVNALLLGDSALYLCASSLWADSYEQYFGPGTRLTVT.

The chain links TRBV20-1 to TRBJ2-3. CDR1 is DFQATT and CDR2 is SNEGSKA in the germline V gene (reference sequence). The CDR3 spans 14 residues. The CDR3 loop is CSASRLHSTDTQYF.

The chain has TRBV5-1 and TRBJ2-1; the TCRdb D gene call, TRBD1, has no DNA to confirm it. The CDR3 has 15 amino acids. Germline V CDR1 and CDR2: SGHRS, YFSETQ. CDR3 protein: CASSRTGSAGNEQFF.

The chain couples TRBV4-2 to TRBJ2-3; the D gene TCRdb calls, TRBD1, cannot be checked with no DNA. The CDR3 is 14 residues long. Germline-derived CDR1 and CDR2 are LGHNA and YNFKEQ. The CDR3 spells CASSQGTGLDTQYF.